This section outlines one TCR beta chain sequence together with its context. Its antigen is unidentified. The J segment lost 2 bases and the V segment lost 6 bases, leaving 7 bases of the junction unmatched. The V gene's germline CDR1 is LGHDT and CDR2 YNNKEL (reference sequence). This CDR3 region has 15 residues. The record originates from a study of identical twins. Whole-study results and caveats: In zero-insertion analyses, partial confounding could arise from invariant MAIT and iNKT cells. Insertions were fewer in abundant cord blood beta clonotypes, whereas memory repertoires showed none of this pattern.

Each CDR3 protein is one row after TCRdb ran MiXCR on the 5' RACE reads. Among 400,000 to 500,000 distinct CDR3 sequences listed, approximately 14% were seen once. This sample was also put to use in a study of yellow fever vaccine responses in identical twins.

The chain carries TRBV3-1 and TRBJ2-7, with 10 bases lining up with TRBD1. Material for sequencing was CD4+ T cells sorted from blood. This sequence originates from a woman aged 18-29 years in good health. CDR3 residues: CASSRGQGGTYEQYF. CDR3 bases: TGTGCCAGCAGTCGAGGACAGGGGGGTACCTACGAGCAGTACTTC.